This TCR beta chain was found in a study of T cell changes during pregnancy in multiple sclerosis. This clone was found once. V lost 5 bases to trimming and J lost 9 bases; unmatched junction nucleotides: 6. The CDR3 sequence is 15 residues long. CDR1 is MNHNY, CDR2 SVGAGI, per germline (reference sequence). Produced via immunoSEQ multiplex PCR; TCRdb's table is partial and in-frame only. The sample holds 60,000 or so clones, 90% seen once. Sequenced material: peripheral blood, taken in the second trimester of pregnancy. The TCR sequence derives from a female donor in good health, enrolled as a control in a pregnancy study. The chain uses TRBV6-6 and TRBJ2-1, with TRBD2 identical over 14 bases. CDR3 sequence: CASSTGTSGGGEQFF. CDR3 in DNA: TGTGCCAGCAGTACCGGGACTAGCGGGGGTGGTGAGCAGTTCTTC.